This T cell receptor beta chain is from a study of sequential checkpoint blockade in melanoma. J gave up 2 bases and V 6 bases, and 7 bases lay outside the gene matches. The CDR3 has 15 amino acids. Looked up from germline, CDR1 is LNHDA and CDR2 is SQIVND (reference sequence). A note on this clone: The antigen is unknown.

Sequenced by immunoSEQ multiplex PCR; TCRdb stores in-frame clones only, minus some. Seen here are tens of thousands of clones, roughly a third observed once, and the top ten hold under 2%. Treatment in this sample: randomized to nivolumab then ipilimumab (arm A) or the reverse (arm B). General study points: T-cell fraction and clonality followed PD-L1 and CD8+ counts, not mutational load.

The material was tumor tissue (inferred from file names), obtained from a patient given nivolumab and ipilimumab in sequence. The clonotype originates from a human donor with melanoma. The V and J genes are TRBV19 and TRBJ1-2, with 9 bases fitting TRBD1. The CDR3 coding sequence is TGTGCCAGTAGCCCTGGACAGGGGCCGAACTATGGCTACACCTTC. Its protein is CASSPGQGPNYGYTF.